This T cell receptor (beta chain) was observed in a study of long-term antiretroviral therapy in people with HIV. The wider study: Samples from the earliest time points predate the 2015 immediate-ART recommendation by about a decade.

Regarding this clone: Its antigen is as yet unknown.

CDR3 size: 15 residues. The germline CDR1 and CDR2 sequences are KGHSH and LQKENI. The germline V and J ends were trimmed by 2 bases and 0 bases, with 8 bases remaining between them. Study-level results: Older ART regimens may have been in use when blood was drawn between the mid-2000s and the late 2010s.

At survey level, the immunoSEQ assay was run in its v3.0 version. Generated by immunoSEQ multiplex PCR, the TCRdb table keeps only in-frame clones and is missing some. The sample lists 17,000 or so clones, roughly 95% occurring once. Sequences were derived from unsorted PBMCs, sampled less than 13 years after starting antiretroviral therapy. The V call is TRBV18, the J call TRBJ1-3; no clear D. This TCR was sampled from a man under 40 with HIV. Here the CDR3 DNA reads TGTGCCAGCTCACCATCTGGAAGCTCTGGAAACACCATATATTTT. It codes for CASSPSGSSGNTIYF.